The 28 T cell receptor beta chains presented below share a single source sample, sequenced in a study of Ad26.COV2.S vaccination and SARS-CoV-2 variants. Stated treatment: over 15 received Ad26.COV2.S at low or high dose, single or two shots; five or six received placebo; per-sample allocation not given. Following the first vaccine or placebo injection, samples were taken on day 63. TCRdb's copy holds only in-frame clones and misses some; the assay was immunoSEQ multiplex PCR. The data hold approximately 280,000 clones, with around 87% observed a single time. This specimen was peripheral blood, taken in a trial of Ad26.COV2.S vaccine versus placebo. Every receptor here comes from a person between 18 and 65 years old who received the Ad26.COV2.S COVID-19 vaccine or a placebo.

V usage is TRBV7-2 and J usage is TRBJ1-6, with D maybe TRBD1 (5 bases). CDR3 length: 16 amino acids. Trimming left V 1 base short and J 1 base short, with 8 bases between. Germline values: CDR1 SGHTA, CDR2 FQGNSA. The CDR3 reads CASSLEWGSYNSPLHF. As DNA, the CDR3 is TGTGCCAGCAGCTTAGAATGGGGGTCCTATAATTCACCCCTCCACTTT.

The chain couples TRBV24-1 to TRBJ2-1; D is perhaps TRBD2 (6 bases). The CDR3 covers 14 residues. Germline CDR1 and CDR2: KGHDR and SFDVKD. V gave up 3 bases and J gave up 7 bases, with 12 bases separating them. The CDR3, as DNA: TGTGCCACCAGTGATCCTTGGAGGGGTAATGAGCAGTTCTTC. Amino acids: CATSDPWRGNEQFF.

This sequence joins TRBV25-1 and TRBJ1-1; 7 nucleotides match TRBD1. Trimming removed 3 bases from V and 4 bases from J; junction bases left unmatched: 8. Germline loops: CDR1 MGHDK, CDR2 SYGVNS. The CDR3 runs to 15 residues. The CDR3 sequence: CASSEEGDRATEAFF. CDR3 coding DNA: TGTGCCAGCAGTGAGGAGGGGGACAGAGCCACTGAAGCTTTCTTT.

V usage is TRBV5-1 and J usage is TRBJ1-2, with TRBD1 identical over 7 bases. Germline V gene data show CDR1 as SGHRS and CDR2 as YFSETQ. V lost 6 bases to trimming and J lost 0 bases; unmatched junction nucleotides: 8. The CDR3 runs to 15 residues. DNA for the CDR3: TGCGCCAGCACTCGTGGCGGGACAGCTAACTATGGCTACACCTTC. Translating it yields CASTRGGTANYGYTF.

This chain connects TRBV14 to TRBJ2-7, with a weak D call TRBD2 (6 bases). The CDR3 has 14 residues. CDR1 SGHDN and CDR2 FVKESK come from the germline V gene. V lost 3 bases, J lost 3 bases, and 12 bases lay in between. CDR3 nucleotides: TGTGCCAGCAGCCACGGGAGCGGGTACTACGAGCAGTACTTC. This translates into CASSHGSGYYEQYF.

CDR3 nucleotides: TGTGCCAGCGTCCCAGGGTTTCCCGGGGAGCTGTTTTTT. This translates into CASVPGFPGELFF. The rearrangement joins TRBV11-2 to TRBJ2-2, with D possibly being TRBD1 (5 bases). The CDR3 contains 13 residues. V was pared by 8 bases and J by 6 bases, with 13 bases between. The germline V gene encodes CDR1 SGHAT and CDR2 FQNNGV.

The chain links TRBV7-2 to TRBJ2-7, with D unclear. The CDR3 contains 15 residues. The germline V gene encodes CDR1 SGHTA and CDR2 FQGNSA. V was trimmed by 2 bases and J by 2 bases, leaving 13 bases between them. The CDR3 region is CASSLYQLGTYEQYF. In DNA, the CDR3 is TGTGCCAGCAGCTTATACCAGCTGGGCACCTACGAGCAGTACTTC.

This chain links TRBV18 with TRBJ1-2; 9 bases match TRBD1. With V trimmed by 2 bases and J by 0 bases, 7 bases remained unmatched. CDR3 length equals 17 residues. The germline CDR1 and CDR2 sequences are KGHSH and LQKENI. In DNA, the CDR3 is TGTGCCAGCTCACCAGGCGGGACAGGGTCCACTAACTATGGCTACACCTTC. Its translation: CASSPGGTGSTNYGYTF. The whole variable domain, filled in from reference TRBV18 and TRBJ1-2, reads NAGVMQNPRHLVRRRGQEARLRCSPMKGHSHVYWYRQLPEEGLKFMVYLQKENIIDESGMPKERFSAEFPKEGPSILRIQQVVRGDSAAYFCASSPGGTGSTNYGYTFGSGTRLTVV.

The genes are TRBV5-4 and TRBJ2-7; D not certain. CDR3 length: 13 residues. Trimming cost V 4 bases and J 4 bases, with 12 bases left between them. The germline gives CDR1 SGHNT, CDR2 YYREEE (reference sequence). The CDR3 nucleotides read TGTGCCAGCAGCGGGCCAGGCGGTTACGAGCAGTACTTC. It is translated as CASSGPGGYEQYF.

The V gene is TRBV7-2, the J gene TRBJ1-4, with D maybe TRBD1 (5 bases). Germline lookup yields CDR1 SGHTA and CDR2 FQGNSA. The CDR3 totals 16 residues. V gave up 3 bases and J gave up 4 bases, with 15 bases separating them. CDR3 bases: TGTGCCAGCAGCTTTGGAGGGGCAGGCGGTAATGAAAAACTGTTTTTT. This sequence encodes CASSFGGAGGNEKLFF.

J is TRBJ2-7 and V is TRBV18, with 15 positions matching TRBD2. The CDR3 has 19 residues. J was trimmed by 4 bases and V by 3 bases; bases with no gene match: 13. Germline values: CDR1 KGHSH, CDR2 LQKENI. CDR3 nucleotides: TGTGCCAGCTCACCGACGACAGGGTACGGACTAGCGGGAGGGTACGAGCAGTACTTC. It specifies CASSPTTGYGLAGGYEQYF.

The chain carries TRBV6-1 and TRBJ2-7; 10 nucleotides match TRBD1. CDR1 and CDR2 from the germline V gene are MNHNS and SASEGT. The CDR3 spans 16 residues. With V trimmed by 2 bases and J by 6 bases, 10 bases remained unmatched. The DNA for the CDR3 is TGTGCCAGCAGTGAAATGGGGACAGGGGCAAGGAGCGAGCAGTACTTC. Its translation is CASSEMGTGARSEQYF.

The chain recombines TRBV7-9 with TRBJ2-7; no clear D gene. This CDR3 is built from 13 residues. Germline assignment: CDR1 SEHNR and CDR2 FQNEAQ (reference sequence). With 5 bases removed from V and 3 bases from J, the gap between germline ends came to 11 bases. CDR3 in DNA: TGTGCCAGCAGCACCCGGACGGGCTACGAGCAGTACTTC. It translates to CASSTRTGYEQYF.

This clone was detected once. The chain joins TRBV4-2 to TRBJ2-7, with 7 bases aligning to TRBD1. Per the germline V gene, CDR1 is LGHNA and CDR2 is YNFKEQ. CDR3 size: 14 residues. The junction had 5 bases not matched to a gene; V was cut back by 3 bases and J by 3 bases. CDR3 bases: TGTGCCAGCAGCCAGGACAGGAACGTCTACGAGCAGTACTTC. This gives the protein CASSQDRNVYEQYF.

The rearrangement links TRBV11-2 to TRBJ1-2; weak D call: TRBD1 (6 bases). Germline loops: CDR1 SGHAT, CDR2 FQNNGV. CDR3 length equals 15 residues. V was pared by 1 base and J by 8 bases, with 17 bases between. The CDR3 coding sequence is TGTGCCAGCAGCTTAGTTCGGACAGATCGACAAGGCTACACCTTC. Translation: CASSLVRTDRQGYTF.

The rearrangement uses TRBV6-2 or TRBV6-3 and TRBJ1-1, with D tentatively TRBD1 (5 bases). In germline, CDR1 is MNHEY, CDR2 SVGEGT. The germline V and J ends were trimmed by 2 bases and 5 bases, with 9 bases remaining between them. This CDR3 has 13 residues. Here the CDR3 DNA reads TGTGCCAGCAGTTACCAGACAGCGACTGAAGCTTTCTTT. It specifies CASSYQTATEAFF.

The rearrangement links TRBV5-1 to TRBJ2-1; D possibly corresponds to TRBD2 (5 bases). V shed 4 bases and J shed 9 bases, with 23 bases lying between them. Germline CDR1 and CDR2: SGHRS and YFSETQ. The CDR3 consists of 16 residues. CDR3 DNA: TGCGCCAGCAGCCCCACCGGTGACTACTACGCGGGTGAGCAGTTCTTC. Protein: CASSPTGDYYAGEQFF.

The genes are TRBV5-1 and TRBJ1-3, with D perhaps matching TRBD1 (5 bases). Germline V gene lookup returns CDR1 SGHRS and CDR2 YFSETQ. This CDR3 is built from 15 residues. Trimming stripped 4 bases from V and 0 bases from J, with 11 bases between. CDR3: CASSPDSGSGNTIYF. The CDR3 nucleotides are TGCGCCAGCAGCCCTGACAGTGGCTCTGGAAACACCATATATTTT. The complete variable domain, with remaining parts taken from reference TRBV5-1 and TRBJ1-3, reads KAGVTQTPRYLIKTRGQQVTLSCSPISGHRSVSWYQQTPGQGLQFLFEYFSETQRNKGNFPGRFSGRQFSNSRSEMNVSTLELGDSALYLCASSPDSGSGNTIYFGEGSWLTVV.

This clone was recorded only once. This chain uses TRBV5-1 with TRBJ1-6, with D unresolved. Germline values: CDR1 SGHRS, CDR2 YFSETQ. The CDR3 consists of 17 residues. V shed 1 base and J shed 0 bases, with 11 bases lying between them. The CDR3 loop reads CASSLHQQSSYNSPLHF. CDR3 in DNA: TGCGCCAGCAGCTTGCACCAACAGAGCTCCTATAATTCACCCCTCCACTTT.

This chain joins TRBV7-2 and TRBJ2-1; TRBD1 matches 9 bases. Germline CDR1 reads SGHTA; CDR2 reads FQGNSA. The CDR3 runs 16 residues. V lost 6 bases, J lost 4 bases, and 10 bases stayed unmatched. The CDR3 bases are TGTGCCAGCAGACCGGACAGGGGAAGTAGTTACAATGAGCAGTTCTTC. Translated: CASRPDRGSSYNEQFF.

The chain links TRBV12-3 or TRBV12-4 to TRBJ2-1, with D perhaps given as TRBD1 or TRBD2 (6 bases each). This CDR3 comprises 13 residues. The ends were cut back, 6 bases at V and 7 bases at J, with 13 bases in the middle. CDR3 sequence reads: CASRLLGGNEQFF. The CDR3 DNA reads TGTGCCAGCAGACTACTAGGGGGGAATGAGCAGTTCTTC.

The chain recombines TRBV28 with TRBJ2-7, with D maybe TRBD1 (6 bases). The CDR3 is 11 residues long. V was clipped by 10 bases and J by 3 bases, with 10 bases between them. Germline CDR1 reads MDHEN; CDR2 reads SYDVKM. The CDR3 DNA sequence: TGTGCCATCGGACAGTTCTACGAGCAGTACTTC. Its translation: CAIGQFYEQYF. The variable domain in full, with the rest retrieved from reference TRBV28 and TRBJ2-7, is DVKVTQSSRYLVKRTGEKVFLECVQDMDHENMFWYRQDPGLGLRLIYFSYDVKMKEKGDIPEGYSVSREKKERFSLILESASTNQTSMYLCAIGQFYEQYFGPGTRLTVT.

The J gene is TRBJ2-3, the V gene TRBV30; possible D gene TRBD1, 5 bases. CDR3 length: 18 amino acids. Germline V gives CDR1 GTSNPN, CDR2 SVGIG (reference sequence). Trimming cost V 0 bases and J 0 bases, with 19 bases left between them. CDR3 DNA: TGTGCCTGGAGTGTACAAGGGGCGTGGTCCCCTAGCACAGATACGCAGTATTTT. The encoded protein is CAWSVQGAWSPSTDTQYF.

The rearrangement joins TRBV5-1 to TRBJ2-5, with 7 bases lining up with TRBD2. J lost 1 base, V lost 4 bases, and 1 base had no gene match. The CDR3 has 13 residues. CDR1 and CDR2 from the germline V gene are SGHRS and YFSETQ. CDR3 sequence reads: CASSPGGQETQYF. CDR3 DNA sequence: TGCGCCAGCAGCCCGGGAGGCCAAGAGACCCAGTACTTC.

This chain connects TRBV6-5 to TRBJ1-3; D call uncertain. V dropped 0 bases and J dropped 0 bases, with 9 bases sitting between them. This CDR3 has 16 residues. Germline CDR1 and CDR2: MNHEY and SVGAGI. This chain's CDR3 is CASSYSRASSGNTIYF. The CDR3 bases are TGTGCCAGCAGTTACTCGAGGGCCTCCTCTGGAAACACCATATATTTT.

The rearrangement joins TRBV6-5 to TRBJ1-5; D is uncertain. Germline V gene sequence: CDR1 MNHEY, CDR2 SVGAGI. This CDR3 is 14 amino acids long. Trimming removed 7 bases at V and 2 bases at J, with 12 bases between. DNA of the CDR3: TGTGCCAGCACGGGGAGGGCTGGCAATCAGCCCCAGCATTTT. Amino acid sequence: CASTGRAGNQPQHF.

This clone has just one count. This sequence joins TRBV10-3 and TRBJ2-6; 12 bases map to TRBD2. V lost 6 bases and J lost 2; bases outside the gene matches: 8. The CDR3 loop spans 18 amino acids. The germline CDR1 and CDR2 sequences are ENHRY and SYGVKD. The CDR3 spells CAIRPSSGGATGANVLTF. As DNA, the CDR3 is TGTGCCATCAGGCCATCTAGCGGGGGGGCCACTGGGGCCAACGTCCTGACTTTC.

The genes are TRBV6-6 and TRBJ1-6; TRBD1 might be the D (6 bases). Germline lookup yields CDR1 MNHNY and CDR2 SVGAGI (reference sequence). Between the trimmed V and J ends, which lost 11 bases and 4 bases, there was a span of 21 bases. This CDR3 comprises 16 residues. CDR3 DNA sequence: TGTGCCGCCTCGCGGGGGGCGCCGACTTATAATTCACCCCTCCACTTT. Protein sequence: CAASRGAPTYNSPLHF.